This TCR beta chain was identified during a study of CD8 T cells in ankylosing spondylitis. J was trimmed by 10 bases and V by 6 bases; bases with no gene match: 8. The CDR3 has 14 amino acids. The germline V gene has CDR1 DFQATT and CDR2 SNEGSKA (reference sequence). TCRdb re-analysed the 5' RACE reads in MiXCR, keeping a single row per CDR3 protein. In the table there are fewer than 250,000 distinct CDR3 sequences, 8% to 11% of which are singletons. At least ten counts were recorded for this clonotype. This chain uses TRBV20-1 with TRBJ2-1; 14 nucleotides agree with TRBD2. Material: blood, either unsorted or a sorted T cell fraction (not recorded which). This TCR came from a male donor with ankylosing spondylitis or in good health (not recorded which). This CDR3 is CSAPTSGGDSEQFF. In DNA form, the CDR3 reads TGCAGTGCCCCGACTAGCGGGGGGGACTCGGAGCAGTTCTTC.